This is a list of T cell receptor beta chains from one sample in a study of T cell responses to AZD1222 COVID-19 vaccine. Some clones are missing from TCRdb's copy, which holds only in-frame ones; the method was immunoSEQ multiplex PCR. This table has around 120,000 clones, roughly 91% appearing once. The material was peripheral blood, obtained 28 days after the second AZD1222 dose. These receptor sequences come from an adult who received the AZD1222 COVID-19 vaccine. CDR3s include the opening cysteine and the closing phenylalanine or tryptophan. Each record gives: clone size, D gene, V gene, J gene, CDR3 DNA, CDR3 protein. A D gene is named only where the DNA matches it firmly. Part of the rows lack a size; the others show once, few, many or a class for expanded clones.

>-|-|TRBV4-3|TRBJ2-3
TGCGCCAGCAGCCTAGAACTCCTCACAGATACGCAGTATTTT
CASSLELLTDTQYF
>-|-|TRBV5-1|TRBJ2-3
TGCGCCAGCAGCTTGCCCGATGGACGTGATACGCAGTATTTT
CASSLPDGRDTQYF
>few|-|TRBV29-1|TRBJ2-5
TGCAGCGTTGCCGTTCGGGGGAGCAGGGAGACCCAGTACTTC
CSVAVRGSRETQYF
>-|TRBD2|TRBV13|TRBJ2-1
TGTGCCAGCAGCTCACAACTAGCGGGGGGCCTCGAGCAGTTCTTC
CASSSQLAGGLEQFF
>-|TRBD1|TRBV18|TRBJ1-3
TGTGCCAGCTCGCGACAGGGAGAAGCAGGAAACACCATATATTTT
CASSRQGEAGNTIYF
>-|-|TRBV7-8|TRBJ1-1
TGTGCCAGCAGCCGGGACTTTAACACTGAAGCTTTCTTT
CASSRDFNTEAFF
>-|-|TRBV25-1|TRBJ1-1
TGTGCCAGCAGTGAATATAACCCAGGACAAGATAAAGAAGCTTTCTTT
CASSEYNPGQDKEAFF
>-|TRBD1|TRBV6-5|TRBJ1-5
TGTGCCAGCAGTCTACAGGGGGCGATGGATCAGCCCCAGCATTTT
CASSLQGAMDQPQHF
>-|TRBD2|TRBV10-3|TRBJ2-7
TGTGCCATCAGTGAGTCCCGCGGCAGGGGTAGCGGGAGCTACGAGCAGTACTTC
CAISESRGRGSGSYEQYF
>few|TRBD1|TRBV23-1|TRBJ1-1
TGCGCCAGCAGTCAATCGAGGGGGCCCACTGAAGCTTTCTTT
CASSQSRGPTEAFF
>-|TRBD2|TRBV19|TRBJ2-3
TGTGCCAGTAGTATTACTAGCGGGGTCACAGATACGCAGTATTTT
CASSITSGVTDTQYF
>-|-|TRBV2|TRBJ2-5
TGTGCCAGCAGTGAAGCGCTTATGACCCAGTACTTC
CASSEALMTQYF
>once|-|TRBV4-3|TRBJ2-7
TGCGCCAGCAGCCTAGGGGCGGGACAGTCCTACGAGCAGTACTTC
CASSLGAGQSYEQYF
>once|-|TRBV27|TRBJ2-1
TGTGCCAGCAGTCGTCGACCGGGGGCGGACAATGAGCAGTTCTTC
CASSRRPGADNEQFF
>-|-|TRBV9|TRBJ1-6
TGTGCCAGCAGCGGGGCCCTGAATTCACCCCTCCACTTT
CASSGALNSPLHF
>-|-|TRBV18|TRBJ2-5
TGTGCCAGCTCACCATTGGGTCAAGAGACCCAGTACTTC
CASSPLGQETQYF
>-|TRBD2|TRBV19|TRBJ2-3
TGTGCCAGTAGAACGGCGGGACTAGTCACAGATACGCAGTATTTT
CASRTAGLVTDTQYF
>-|TRBD1|TRBV6-4|TRBJ1-1
TGTGCCAGCAGTGACCAGATACCGGGACAGGGCAACACTGAAGCTTTCTTT
CASSDQIPGQGNTEAFF
>once|-|TRBV6-5|TRBJ1-1
TGTGCCAGCAGGCGGAAGAACACTGAAGCTTTCTTT
CASRRKNTEAFF
>few|-|TRBV2|TRBJ1-2
TGTGCCACCGGACACAACTATGGCTACACCTTC
CATGHNYGYTF
>-|-|TRBV6-5|TRBJ2-2
TGTGCCAGTTTTAGGGTCCTCGCCGGGGAGCTGTTTTTT
CASFRVLAGELFF
>-|TRBD2|TRBV7-2|TRBJ2-1
TGTGCCAGCAGCACACTTAGCGGGAGGGCCTCCTACAATGAGCAGTTCTTC
CASSTLSGRASYNEQFF
>-|TRBD1|TRBV12-3/TRBV12-4|TRBJ1-5
TGTGCCAGCAGGGGACAGGGACTTCAGCCCCAGCATTTT
CASRGQGLQPQHF
>-|-|TRBV5-6|TRBJ2-1
TGTGCCAGCAGCTTGTATTCGGCTGACTCCTACAATGAGCAGTTCTTC
CASSLYSADSYNEQFF
>-|-|TRBV5-1|TRBJ2-1
TGCGCCAGCTGCGCATTCCTGAGCTCCTACAATGAGCAGTTCTTC
CASCAFLSSYNEQFF
>-|TRBD1|TRBV15|TRBJ2-6
TGTGCCACCAGCAGACCTGAGACAGGGGATGGGGCCAACGTCCTGACTTTC
CATSRPETGDGANVLTF
>-|TRBD2|TRBV7-8|TRBJ2-1
TGTGCCAGCAGCTCTAGCGGGAGGGCACTCAATGAGCAGTTCTTC
CASSSSGRALNEQFF
>-|TRBD1|TRBV2|TRBJ1-3
TGTGCCAGCAGTGGGATCGACAGGGAAAACACCATATATTTT
CASSGIDRENTIYF
>-|-|TRBV6-2/TRBV6-3|TRBJ1-5
TGTGCCAGCAGTTACTCCCGGGGCAGCCGCCTCAATCAGCCCCAGCATTTT
CASSYSRGSRLNQPQHF
>-|TRBD1|TRBV19|TRBJ1-2
TGTGCCAGTAGTAAGTGGGACAGGGCATCGTCTGGCTACACCTTC
CASSKWDRASSGYTF
>-|-|TRBV4-3|TRBJ2-7
TGCGCCAGCAGCCGAGAGGCAGGTTCCTACGAGCAGTACTTC
CASSREAGSYEQYF
>-|TRBD2|TRBV28|TRBJ2-4
TGTGCCAGCACCAGCCGTAGGGGAGGGATAGCCAAAAACATTCAGTACTTC
CASTSRRGGIAKNIQYF
>-|-|TRBV12-3/TRBV12-4|TRBJ1-2
TGTGCCAGCAGTCTGTTCGGCGGCTATGGCTACACCTTC
CASSLFGGYGYTF
>-|-|TRBV11-2|TRBJ1-5
TGTGCCAGCAGCTTGGGGTCGGGGATTAATCAGCCCCAGCATTTT
CASSLGSGINQPQHF
>-|-|TRBV10-3|TRBJ2-2
TGTGCCAATAGACCGGGACAGAACACCGGGGAGCTGTTTTTT
CANRPGQNTGELFF
>-|-|TRBV2|TRBJ1-5
TGTGCCAGCAGTGCTGACAGAGGGGTTAATCAGCCCCAGCATTTT
CASSADRGVNQPQHF
>-|-|TRBV3-1/TRBV3-2|TRBJ2-6
TGTGCCAGCAGCCAACCCAACTCTGGGGCCAACGTCCTGACTTTC
CASSQPNSGANVLTF
>-|TRBD1|TRBV6-1|TRBJ1-2
TGTGCCAGCAGTGATCAGGGGGCGTGGGGCTACACCTTC
CASSDQGAWGYTF
>few|-|TRBV2|TRBJ1-5
TGTGCCAGCAGGCTCAATTTTGCGGAGCCCCAGCATTTT
CASRLNFAEPQHF
>-|-|TRBV19|TRBJ1-2
TGTGCCAGTAGCCTATGGACAGACGTTAACTATGGCTACACCTTC
CASSLWTDVNYGYTF
>-|-|TRBV27|TRBJ2-7
TGTGCCAGCAGAAGGAACTACGAGCAGTACTTC
CASRRNYEQYF
>-|-|TRBV7-6|TRBJ2-2
TGTGCCAGCAGCTTAGAGGGCAGACTCACCGGGGAGCTGTTTTTT
CASSLEGRLTGELFF
>-|-|TRBV15|TRBJ2-7
TGTGCCACCAGCGTCGTTGGGGACATAAATGAGCAGTACTTC
CATSVVGDINEQYF
>-|TRBD1|TRBV7-9|TRBJ1-1
TGTGCCAGCAGCGCACCAGACAGGGGAAACACTGAAGCTTTCTTT
CASSAPDRGNTEAFF
>once|TRBD2|TRBV19|TRBJ2-7
TGTGCCAGTAGTCCCCGTGGGACTAGCGGGAGGGCCGTAGTTCCCTACGAGCAGTACTTC
CASSPRGTSGRAVVPYEQYF
>-|TRBD1|TRBV7-2|TRBJ1-2
TGTGCCAGCAGCCCGAAGGGACAGGGGGGGGAAGGCTACACCTTC
CASSPKGQGGEGYTF
>-|TRBD1|TRBV10-3|TRBJ1-5
TGTGCCATCAGTAAAACTGACAGGGGAGGTCAGCCCCAGCATTTT
CAISKTDRGGQPQHF
>-|TRBD2|TRBV28|TRBJ2-1
TGTGCCAGCAGTTTACCGAGCGGGGGGTACAATGAGCAGTTCTTC
CASSLPSGGYNEQFF
>-|-|TRBV7-2|TRBJ2-4
TGTGCCAGCAGCTTAGCGCTTGAAGCTATAGGTTGGGACTTC
CASSLALEAIGWDF
>-|-|TRBV3-1/TRBV3-2|TRBJ1-2
TGTGCCAGCAGCCAAAAGGCCGTAACCCTTGGGAGTTATGGCTACACCTTC
CASSQKAVTLGSYGYTF
>-|-|TRBV18|TRBJ1-1
TGTGCCAGCTCATCGACACGTTTGGCTGAAGCTTTCTTT
CASSSTRLAEAFF
>-|-|TRBV27|TRBJ2-3
TGTGCCAGCAGTTTATCGAAAGCTTCAGATACGCAGTATTTT
CASSLSKASDTQYF
>-|-|TRBV13|TRBJ1-6
TGTGCCAGCAGCCTTTATTCAGGGTATAATTCACCCCTCCACTTT
CASSLYSGYNSPLHF
>-|-|TRBV19|TRBJ1-5
TGTGCCAGTAGTATTATCGAGGTTAATCAGCCCCAGCATTTT
CASSIIEVNQPQHF
>-|-|TRBV7-9|TRBJ1-1
TGTGCCAGCAGCCAAACCGGGGACACTGAAGCTTTCTTT
CASSQTGDTEAFF
>-|-|TRBV10-3|TRBJ1-2
TGTGCCATCACCCGGGACCCAATCAACTATGGCTACACCTTC
CAITRDPINYGYTF
>once|-|TRBV5-4|TRBJ1-1
TGTGCCAGCAGCTTGGAGGGCTTTGGACGAGTGAACACTGAAGCTTTCTTT
CASSLEGFGRVNTEAFF
>-|-|TRBV6-2/TRBV6-3|TRBJ1-2
TGTGCCAGCAGTTACTCGAGTCGGGGCGCGACTGGCTACACCTTC
CASSYSSRGATGYTF